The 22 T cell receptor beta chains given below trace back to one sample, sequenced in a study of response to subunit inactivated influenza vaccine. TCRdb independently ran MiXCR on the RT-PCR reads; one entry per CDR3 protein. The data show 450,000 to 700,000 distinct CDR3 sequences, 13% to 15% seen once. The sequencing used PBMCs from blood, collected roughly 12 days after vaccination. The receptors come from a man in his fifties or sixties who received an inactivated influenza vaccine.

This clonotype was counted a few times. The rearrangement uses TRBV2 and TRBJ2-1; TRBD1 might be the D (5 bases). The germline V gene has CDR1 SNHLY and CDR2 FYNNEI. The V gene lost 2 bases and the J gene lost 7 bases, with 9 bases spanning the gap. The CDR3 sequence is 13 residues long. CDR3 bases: TGTGCCAGCAGTGAATACAGGATGAATGAGCAGTTCTTC. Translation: CASSEYRMNEQFF.

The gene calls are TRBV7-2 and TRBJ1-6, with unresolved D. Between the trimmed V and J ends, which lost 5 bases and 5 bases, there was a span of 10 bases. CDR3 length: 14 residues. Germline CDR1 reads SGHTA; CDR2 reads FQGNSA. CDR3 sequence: CASSTKGNNSPLHF. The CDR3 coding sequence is TGTGCCAGCAGCACCAAGGGCAATAATTCACCCCTCCACTTT.

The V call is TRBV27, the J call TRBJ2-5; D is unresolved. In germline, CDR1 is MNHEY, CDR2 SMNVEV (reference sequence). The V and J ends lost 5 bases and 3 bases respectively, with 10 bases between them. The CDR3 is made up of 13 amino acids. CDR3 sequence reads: CASSHHPEETQYF. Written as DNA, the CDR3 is TGTGCCAGCAGTCATCACCCCGAAGAGACCCAGTACTTC.

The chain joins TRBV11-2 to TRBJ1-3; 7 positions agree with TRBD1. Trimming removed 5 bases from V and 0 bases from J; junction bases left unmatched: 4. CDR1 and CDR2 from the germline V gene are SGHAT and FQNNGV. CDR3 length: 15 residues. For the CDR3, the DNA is TGTGCCAGCAGCCCGCACAGGGGCTCTGGAAACACCATATATTTT. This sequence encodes CASSPHRGSGNTIYF.

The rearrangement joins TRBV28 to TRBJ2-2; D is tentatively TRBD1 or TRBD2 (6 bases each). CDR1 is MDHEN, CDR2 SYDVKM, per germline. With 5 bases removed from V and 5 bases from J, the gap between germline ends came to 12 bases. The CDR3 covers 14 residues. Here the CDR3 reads CASSPGGKTGELFF. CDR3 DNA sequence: TGTGCCAGCAGTCCCGGGGGCAAGACCGGGGAGCTGTTTTTT.

The CDR3 reads CASSPPFLVRTGPYEQYF. The CDR3 nucleotides are TGTGCCAGCTCACCACCGTTTCTGGTTCGGACAGGGCCCTACGAGCAGTACTTC. The chain joins TRBV18 to TRBJ2-7; TRBD1 aligns across 8 bases. Germline V gives CDR1 KGHSH, CDR2 LQKENI. The V gene end was trimmed by 0 bases and the J gene end by 2 bases; junction bases not matched to a gene: 12. This CDR3 comprises 18 residues.

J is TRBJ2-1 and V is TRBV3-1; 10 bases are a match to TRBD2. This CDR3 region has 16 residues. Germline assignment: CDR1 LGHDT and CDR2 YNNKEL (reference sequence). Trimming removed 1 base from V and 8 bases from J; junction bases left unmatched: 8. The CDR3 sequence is CASSQGFLAGAHEQFF. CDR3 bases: TGTGCCAGCAGCCAAGGGTTCCTAGCGGGGGCGCATGAGCAGTTCTTC.

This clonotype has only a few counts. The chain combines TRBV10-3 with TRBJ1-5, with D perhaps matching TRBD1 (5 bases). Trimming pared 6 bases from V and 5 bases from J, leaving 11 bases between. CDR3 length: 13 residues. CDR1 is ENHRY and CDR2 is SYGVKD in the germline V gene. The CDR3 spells CAISGARDQPQHF. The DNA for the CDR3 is TGTGCCATCAGCGGGGCTCGAGATCAGCCCCAGCATTTT.

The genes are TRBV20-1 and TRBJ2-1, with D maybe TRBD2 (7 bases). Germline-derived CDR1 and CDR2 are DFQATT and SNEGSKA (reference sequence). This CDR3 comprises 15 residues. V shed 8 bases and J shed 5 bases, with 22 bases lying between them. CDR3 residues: CSSPRVGGVDNEQFF. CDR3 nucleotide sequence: TGCAGTTCCCCCCGGGTAGGGGGGGTGGACAATGAGCAGTTCTTC.

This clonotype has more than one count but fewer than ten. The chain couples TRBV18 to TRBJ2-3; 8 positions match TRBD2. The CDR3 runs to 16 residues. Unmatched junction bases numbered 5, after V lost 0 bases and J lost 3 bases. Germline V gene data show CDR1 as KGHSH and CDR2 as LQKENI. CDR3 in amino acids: CASSPPLRGATDTQYF. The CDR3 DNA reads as TGTGCCAGCTCACCACCTTTGCGGGGGGCAACAGATACGCAGTATTTT.

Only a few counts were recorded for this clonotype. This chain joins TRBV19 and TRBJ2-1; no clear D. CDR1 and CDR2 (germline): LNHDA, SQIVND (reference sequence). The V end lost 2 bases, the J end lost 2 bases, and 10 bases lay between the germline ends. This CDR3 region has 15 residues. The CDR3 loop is CASSILDGTYNEQFF. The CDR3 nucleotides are TGTGCCAGTAGTATATTGGACGGTACCTACAATGAGCAGTTCTTC.

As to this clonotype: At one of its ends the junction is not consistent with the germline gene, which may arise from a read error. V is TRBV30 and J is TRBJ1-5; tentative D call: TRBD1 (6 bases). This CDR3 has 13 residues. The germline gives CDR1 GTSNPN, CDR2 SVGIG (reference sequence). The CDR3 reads CAGSRDINQPQHF. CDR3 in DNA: TGTGCCGGGAGTCGGGACATAAATCAGCCCCAGCATTTT. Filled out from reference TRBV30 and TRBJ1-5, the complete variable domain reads SQTIHQWPATLVQPVGSPLSLECTVEGTSNPNLYWYRQAAGRGLQLLFYSVGIGQISSEVPQNLSASRPQDRQFILSSKKLLLSDSGFYLCAGSRDINQPQHFGDGTRLSIL.

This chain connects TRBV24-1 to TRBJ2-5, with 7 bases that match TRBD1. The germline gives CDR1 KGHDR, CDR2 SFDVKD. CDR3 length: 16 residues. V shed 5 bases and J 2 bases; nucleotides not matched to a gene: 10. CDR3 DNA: TGTGCCACCAGTGGCAACCCCGGGACAGAACAAGAGACCCAGTACTTC. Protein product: CATSGNPGTEQETQYF.

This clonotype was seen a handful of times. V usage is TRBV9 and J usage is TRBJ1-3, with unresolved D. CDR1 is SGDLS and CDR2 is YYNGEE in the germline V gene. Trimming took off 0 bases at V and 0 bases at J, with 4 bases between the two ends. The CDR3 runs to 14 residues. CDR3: CASSVVGSGNTIYF. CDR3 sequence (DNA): TGTGCCAGCAGCGTAGTAGGCTCTGGAAACACCATATATTTT.

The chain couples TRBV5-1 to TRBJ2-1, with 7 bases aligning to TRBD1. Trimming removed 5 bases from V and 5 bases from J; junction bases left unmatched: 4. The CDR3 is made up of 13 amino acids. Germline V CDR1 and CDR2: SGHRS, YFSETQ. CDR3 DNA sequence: TGCGCCAGCAGACAACAGGGGAACAATGAGCAGTTCTTC. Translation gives CASRQQGNNEQFF.

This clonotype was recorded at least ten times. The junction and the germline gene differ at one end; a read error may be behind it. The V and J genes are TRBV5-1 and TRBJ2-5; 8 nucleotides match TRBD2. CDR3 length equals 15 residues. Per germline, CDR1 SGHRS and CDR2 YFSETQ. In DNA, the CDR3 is TGTGCCAGCAGCTTAGCAAGCGGGGGACAAGAGACCCAGTACTTC. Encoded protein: CASSLASGGQETQYF. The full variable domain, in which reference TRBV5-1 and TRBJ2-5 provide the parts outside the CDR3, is KAGVTQTPRYLIKTRGQQVTLSCSPISGHRSVSWYQQTPGQGLQFLFEYFSETQRNKGNFPGRFSGRQFSNSRSEMNVSTLELGDSALYLCASSLASGGQETQYFGPGTRLLVL.

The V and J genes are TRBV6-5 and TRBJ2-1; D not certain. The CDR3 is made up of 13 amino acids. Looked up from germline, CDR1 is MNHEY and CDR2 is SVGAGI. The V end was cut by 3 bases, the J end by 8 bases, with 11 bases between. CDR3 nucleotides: TGTGCCAGCAGTTATGGGTTAGGAGATGAGCAGTTCTTC. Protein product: CASSYGLGDEQFF.

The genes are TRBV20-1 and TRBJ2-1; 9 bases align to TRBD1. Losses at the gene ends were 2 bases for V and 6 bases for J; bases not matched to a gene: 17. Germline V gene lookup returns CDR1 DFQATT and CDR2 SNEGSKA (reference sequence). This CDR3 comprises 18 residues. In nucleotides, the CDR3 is TGCAGTGCTAGACCATCGGGACAGGGCCACGCTACCCTCAATGAGCAGTTCTTC. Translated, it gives CSARPSGQGHATLNEQFF.

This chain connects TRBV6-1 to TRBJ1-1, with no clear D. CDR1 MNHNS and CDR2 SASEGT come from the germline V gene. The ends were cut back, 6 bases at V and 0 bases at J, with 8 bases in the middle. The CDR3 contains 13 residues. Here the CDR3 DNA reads TGTGCCAGCAGGCCGCGGGTGAACACTGAAGCTTTCTTT. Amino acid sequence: CASRPRVNTEAFF.

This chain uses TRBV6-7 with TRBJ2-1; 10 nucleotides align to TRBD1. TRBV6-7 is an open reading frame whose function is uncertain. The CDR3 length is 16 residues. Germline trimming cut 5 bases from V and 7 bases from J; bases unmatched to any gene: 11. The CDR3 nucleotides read TGTGCCAGCAGTCGGGACAGGGGATTTGGGTCGAATGAGCAGTTCTTC. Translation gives CASSRDRGFGSNEQFF.

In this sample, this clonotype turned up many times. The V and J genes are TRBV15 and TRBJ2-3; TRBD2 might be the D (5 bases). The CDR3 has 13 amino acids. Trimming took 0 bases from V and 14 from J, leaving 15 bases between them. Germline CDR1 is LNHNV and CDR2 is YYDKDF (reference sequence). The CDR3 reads CATSRDVRGVPYF. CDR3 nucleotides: TGTGCCACCAGCAGAGATGTTCGGGGAGTCCCGTATTTT.

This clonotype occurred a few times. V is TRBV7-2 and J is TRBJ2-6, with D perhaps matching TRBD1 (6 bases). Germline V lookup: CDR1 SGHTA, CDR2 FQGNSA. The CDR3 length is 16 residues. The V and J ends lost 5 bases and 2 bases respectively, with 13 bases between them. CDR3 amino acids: CASSPQSGAGANVLTF. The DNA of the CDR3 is TGTGCCAGCAGCCCACAATCAGGGGCTGGGGCCAACGTCCTGACTTTC. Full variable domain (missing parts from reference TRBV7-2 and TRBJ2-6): GAGVSQSPSNKVTEKGKDVELRCDPISGHTALYWYRQSLGQGLEFLIYFQGNSAPDKSGLPSDRFSAERTGGSVSTLTIQRTQQEDSAVYLCASSPQSGAGANVLTFGAGSRLTVL.